This TCR beta chain was sequenced during a study of cytomegalovirus exposure and HLA in healthy donors. V dropped 3 bases and J dropped 0; count of bases not matched to a gene: 8. The CDR3 totals 19 residues. Germline CDR1 SGHTS, CDR2 YDEGEE. Study-wide findings and caveats: A likely sequencing artifact accounted for one observed cluster of highly shared sequence variants. Cytomegalovirus association was assigned to 170 or so TCR beta chains. In an earlier analysis, in around 590 donors, most V segments appeared productive either ~90% or ~30% of the time.

60 Vbeta and 13 Jbeta primers were used in PCR. The data were produced by immunoSEQ multiplex PCR, yet TCRdb's version contains in-frame clones alone and is incomplete. Among under 150,000 clones, around three quarters were seen once, and the ten largest hold about 2%. Worth noting for this clone: The antigen is unknown.

The specimen sequenced was PBMCs. This TCR was sampled from a man aged 18-30 years in good health and CMV-seronegative. The gene calls are TRBV5-8 and TRBJ2-6, with TRBD2 matching over 11 bases. This CDR3 reads CASSYTTSGTYSGANVLTF. CDR3 in DNA: TGTGCCAGCAGCTACACGACTAGCGGGACATACTCTGGGGCCAACGTCCTGACTTTC.